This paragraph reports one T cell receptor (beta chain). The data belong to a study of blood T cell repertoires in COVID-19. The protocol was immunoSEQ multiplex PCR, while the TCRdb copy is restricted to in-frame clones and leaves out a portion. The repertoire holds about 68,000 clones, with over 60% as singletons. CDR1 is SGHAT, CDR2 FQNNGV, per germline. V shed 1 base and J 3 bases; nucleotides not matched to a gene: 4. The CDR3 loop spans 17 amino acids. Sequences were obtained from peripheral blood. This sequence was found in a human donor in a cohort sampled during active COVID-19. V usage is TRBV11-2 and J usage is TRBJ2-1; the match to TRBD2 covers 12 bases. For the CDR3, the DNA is TGTGCCAGCAGCTTAGGACTAGCGGGAGCCGGCTACAATGAGCAGTTCTTC. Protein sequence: CASSLGLAGAGYNEQFF.